The clone carrying this TCR beta chain came up many times. Only in-frame clones appear in the TCRdb table, and some are missing; sequencing was by immunoSEQ multiplex PCR. In the table there are some 88,000 clones, approximately 83% of which are singletons. The germline V gene encodes CDR1 LGHNA and CDR2 YSLEER. Losses at the gene ends were 1 base for V and 6 bases for J; bases not matched to a gene: 7. This CDR3 is 16 amino acids long. This specimen comes from a study of blood T cell repertoires in COVID-19. Material for sequencing was peripheral blood. This TCR was recovered from a man between 60 and 75 years old with acute or convalescent COVID-19. The genes are TRBV4-3 and TRBJ1-4, with TRBD1 matching over 8 bases. DNA for the CDR3: TGCGCCAGCAGCCAAGGCCCGGGACAGGAGTATGAAAAACTGTTTTTT. This gives the protein CASSQGPGQEYEKLFF.